This T cell receptor beta chain was retrieved from a study of T cells in Graves' hyperthyroidism and ophthalmopathy. This CDR3 contains 16 residues. V was trimmed by 6 bases and J by 4 bases, leaving 21 bases between them. Germline-derived CDR1 and CDR2 are SGHAT and FQNNGV. Clinical Activity Scores of at least 3, NOSPECS grades of at least 4 and durations under 3 months characterized ophthalmopathy patients. Diagnosing involved the use of clinical symptoms, serum thyroxine and TRAb, thyroid ultrasound and orbital computed tomography. The table lists this clonotype with many counts. Its specificity is unknown. Study results and limitations: Most thyroid clonotypes with frequency above 0.001 were detected in blood. Stable hyperthyroidism and ophthalmopathy were separated using 13 V-J signatures.

TCR beta CDR3 regions were amplified from RNA transcripts. The primer set for the first-round RT-PCR of the TCR CDR3 was HTBI. TCRdb re-called the multiplex PCR reads with MiXCR, one entry per CDR3 protein. The repertoire has a few hundred thousand distinct CDR3 sequences, approximately 18% of them found once; the top ten carry 15%. The V call is TRBV11-2, the J call TRBJ1-2, with D maybe TRBD1 (6 bases). The TCR was taken from a woman between 40 and 55 years old with Graves' ophthalmopathy. Specimen: blood. The CDR3 nucleotides are TGTGCCAGCAGACCCAACACGGGACAACACCTCTATGGCTACACCTTC. Its protein product is CASRPNTGQHLYGYTF.